This TCR beta chain appears in the sequencing data of a study of response to subunit inactivated influenza vaccine. This clonotype has a count of ten or more. Antigen: not known. Study outcomes and limitations: With each seasonal influenza vaccination, the authors suggested, few new T cells are recruited.

TCRdb re-derived calls from the RT-PCR reads in MiXCR, one entry per CDR3 protein. This table holds a few hundred thousand distinct CDR3 sequences, 13% to 15% found once. V was clipped by 2 bases and J by 6 bases, with 14 bases between them. Germline V gene lookup returns CDR1 SGHRS and CDR2 YFSETQ. The CDR3 is made up of 14 amino acids. This TCR came from a man aged 45 to 65 who received an inactivated influenza vaccine. The source material was PBMCs from blood, sampled 12 days after vaccination. This chain links TRBV5-1 with TRBJ1-1, with a possible D match to TRBD1 (5 bases). CDR3: CASSLGSYRPEAFF. The DNA of the CDR3 is TGCGCCAGCAGCTTAGGGTCCTACAGGCCTGAAGCTTTCTTT.